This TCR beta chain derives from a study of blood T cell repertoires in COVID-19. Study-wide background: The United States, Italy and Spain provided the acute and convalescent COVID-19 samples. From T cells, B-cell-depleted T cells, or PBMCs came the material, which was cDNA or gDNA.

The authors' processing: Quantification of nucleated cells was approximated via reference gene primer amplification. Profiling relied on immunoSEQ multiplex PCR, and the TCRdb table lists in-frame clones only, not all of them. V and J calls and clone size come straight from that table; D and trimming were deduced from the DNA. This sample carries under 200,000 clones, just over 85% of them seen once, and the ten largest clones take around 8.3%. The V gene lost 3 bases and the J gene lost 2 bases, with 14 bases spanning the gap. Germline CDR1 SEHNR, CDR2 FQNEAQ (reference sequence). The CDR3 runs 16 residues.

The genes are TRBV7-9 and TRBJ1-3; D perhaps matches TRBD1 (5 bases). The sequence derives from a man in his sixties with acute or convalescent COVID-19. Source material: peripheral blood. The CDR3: CASSLTKSRAGNTIYF. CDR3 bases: TGTGCCAGCAGCTTGACCAAAAGCAGGGCTGGAAACACCATATATTTT.